A selection of T cell receptor beta chains follows, all from one sample in a study of OX40 agonist ivuxolimab in advanced cancers. Generated by immunoSEQ multiplex PCR, the TCRdb table keeps only in-frame clones and is missing some. The table records tens of thousands of clones, less than 90% of them present only once. The specimen comprised CD4+ or CD8+ T cells sorted from blood, sampled in a trial of the OX40 agonist ivuxolimab. These receptors came from an adult with an advanced solid tumor such as melanoma, head and neck, liver or kidney cancer. Each CDR3 is given with its conserved first and last residue. A D gene is named only where the DNA matches it firmly. The size of a clone is reported for some rows only, either as once, few or many, or as a class for expanded clones.

clone_size d_call j_call v_call cdr3_aa cdr3_nt
- - TRBJ1-2 TRBV28 CASTGSNYGYTF TGTGCCAGCACGGGCTCAAACTATGGCTACACCTTC
- - TRBJ2-7 TRBV5-1 CASSLAAQAYEQYF TGCGCCAGCAGCTTGGCCGCACAGGCCTACGAGCAGTACTTC
- - TRBJ1-2 TRBV19 CASSIGSTGGNYTF TGTGCCAGTAGTATAGGATCGACAGGTGGAAACTACACCTTC
- - TRBJ2-3 TRBV4-1 CASSRGPTTTTDTQYF TGCGCCAGCAGCCGTGGCCCGACTACTACCACAGATACGCAGTATTTT
- TRBD1 TRBJ1-1 TRBV11-2 CASSSDRLTEAFF TGTGCCAGCAGCTCGGACAGGCTTACTGAAGCTTTCTTT
once TRBD2 TRBJ2-2 TRBV9 CASSVLAGVTTGELFF TGTGCCAGCAGCGTGCTAGCGGGAGTAACCACCGGGGAGCTGTTTTTT
- TRBD1 TRBJ2-7 TRBV7-9 CASSMTGKDSYEQYF TGTGCCAGCAGCATGACAGGGAAAGATTCCTACGAGCAGTACTTC
- TRBD1 TRBJ2-7 TRBV5-4 CASSLQGPSYEQYF TGTGCCAGCAGCTTACAGGGGCCCTCCTACGAGCAGTACTTC
once TRBD1 TRBJ1-2 TRBV5-6 CASSFQGANYGYTF TGTGCCAGCAGCTTCCAGGGGGCTAACTATGGCTACACCTTC
- - TRBJ2-7 TRBV7-8 CASSLAAHGLLSYEQYF TGTGCCAGCAGCTTAGCGGCCCACGGACTCCTCTCCTACGAGCAGTACTTC
- - TRBJ2-4 TRBV20-1 CSARNPSIQYF TGCAGTGCTAGAAATCCCTCCATTCAGTACTTC
- TRBD2 TRBJ2-3 TRBV18 CASCSGSDTQYF TGTGCCAGCTGTAGCGGGAGCGATACGCAGTATTTT
- - TRBJ2-3 TRBV18 CASSRREYSTDTQYF TGTGCCAGCTCCCGCAGGGAATACTCCACGGATACGCAGTATTTT
once TRBD1 TRBJ2-2 TRBV7-3 CASSLHEGAVGELFF TGTGCCAGCAGCTTACACGAGGGGGCGGTCGGGGAGCTGTTTTTT
- TRBD2 TRBJ2-5 TRBV6-4 CASSEKREGSKTQYF TGTGCCAGCAGTGAAAAGCGGGAGGGCTCAAAGACCCAGTACTTC
once - TRBJ2-5 TRBV14 CASSQVRGIQETQYF TGTGCCAGCAGCCAAGTACGGGGCATCCAAGAGACCCAGTACTTC
once - TRBJ1-4 TRBV2 CASTPGGTNEKLFF TGTGCCAGCACTCCGGGGGGGACTAATGAAAAACTGTTTTTT
- - TRBJ1-2 TRBV30 CAWSAGISGHGYTF TGTGCCTGGAGTGCAGGGATTTCAGGTCATGGCTACACCTTC
- - TRBJ1-2 TRBV5-1 CASSFSYREGYTF TGCGCCAGCAGCTTTTCTTACAGGGAAGGCTACACCTTC
once TRBD1 TRBJ2-1 TRBV6-5 CASRATGARNNEQFF TGTGCCAGCAGAGCGACAGGGGCAAGGAACAATGAGCAGTTCTTC
- - TRBJ2-5 TRBV18 CASSPGTERETQYF TGTGCCAGCTCCCCCGGAACGGAAAGGGAGACCCAGTACTTC
- - TRBJ2-3 TRBV18 CASSLRVGTDTQYF TGTGCCAGCTCCCTCAGGGTGGGAACAGATACGCAGTATTTT
- - TRBJ2-7 TRBV7-9 CASSSTQTYEQYF TGTGCCAGCAGTTCCACCCAAACCTACGAGCAGTACTTC
- - TRBJ2-3 TRBV30 CAWSVPGAGIGADTQYF TGTGCCTGGAGTGTACCGGGGGCTGGGATTGGCGCAGATACGCAGTATTTT
- TRBD1 TRBJ2-5 TRBV7-8 CASSFQTGGVETQYF TGTGCCAGCAGCTTCCAGACAGGGGGCGTAGAGACCCAGTACTTC
- - TRBJ2-3 TRBV29-1 CSVEAVGTDTQYF TGCAGCGTTGAAGCGGTTGGAACAGATACGCAGTATTTT
- - TRBJ2-5 TRBV5-4 CASSLEGRETQYF TGTGCCAGCAGCTTGGAGGGGCGAGAGACCCAGTACTTC
- TRBD2 TRBJ2-1 TRBV5-1 CASSFGTSGRVRYDEQFF TGCGCCAGCAGCTTTGGGACTAGCGGGAGAGTGCGGTACGATGAGCAGTTCTTC
- - TRBJ1-5 TRBV27 CASSLRYSNQPQHF TGTGCCAGCAGTCTAAGGTATAGCAATCAGCCCCAGCATTTT
- - TRBJ2-6 TRBV15 CATSISTGANVLTF TGTGCCACCAGCATCTCAACAGGGGCCAACGTCCTGACTTTC
- - TRBJ1-2 TRBV6-5 CASSQQGYYGYTF TGTGCCAGCAGTCAACAGGGTTACTATGGCTACACCTTC
- - TRBJ2-3 TRBV6-5 CASSYSRDLIADTQYF TGTGCCAGCAGTTACTCGCGGGACCTCATCGCAGATACGCAGTATTTT
once - TRBJ1-1 TRBV10-3 CAARVARVNTEAFF TGTGCCGCCAGGGTAGCCAGGGTAAACACTGAAGCTTTCTTT
- TRBD2 TRBJ2-1 TRBV19 CASSIATSGRINEQFF TGTGCCAGTAGTATAGCAACTAGCGGGAGAATTAATGAGCAGTTCTTC
- - TRBJ2-5 TRBV7-3 CASSPGVGETQYF TGTGCCAGCAGCCCCGGGGTCGGGGAGACCCAGTACTTC
once - TRBJ1-1 TRBV6-5 CASRSVRAFF TGTGCCAGCCGATCCGTCCGGGCTTTCTTT
- - TRBJ1-1 TRBV19 CASSIEGSGAFF TGTGCCAGTAGTATAGAAGGTTCGGGGGCTTTCTTT
- - TRBJ2-4 TRBV5-4 CASSLRGESAKNIQYF TGTGCCAGCAGCCTTCGAGGGGAGAGCGCCAAAAACATTCAGTACTTC
- TRBD1 TRBJ2-5 TRBV18 CASSPPGQGGQETQYF TGTGCCAGCTCACCACCAGGACAGGGAGGCCAAGAGACCCAGTACTTC
- TRBD2 TRBJ2-5 TRBV4-2 CASSQDGGLAFETQYF TGTGCCAGCAGCCAAGATGGCGGACTAGCGTTTGAGACCCAGTACTTC
- - TRBJ2-7 TRBV4-1 CASSLQLRGTHEQYF TGCGCCAGCAGCCTACAGCTTCGGGGTACCCACGAGCAGTACTTC